Included here is one T cell receptor beta chain sequence, with context. The sample originates from a study of T cell responses to AZD1222 COVID-19 vaccine. Clones were read by immunoSEQ multiplex PCR, and TCRdb kept only the in-frame ones, dropping some. The data hold tens of thousands of clones, with over 75% observed a single time. V lost 2 bases to trimming and J lost 4 bases; unmatched junction nucleotides: 9. CDR3 length equals 16 residues. Germline loops: CDR1 MGHDK, CDR2 SYGVNS. The chain joins TRBV25-1 to TRBJ1-1; 8 nucleotides agree with TRBD1. This sample comprised peripheral blood, obtained 28 days after the second AZD1222 dose. The TCR originated in an adult who received the AZD1222 COVID-19 vaccine. DNA for the CDR3: TGTGCCAGCAGTGAACGGACAGGGAAGGGTCGCACTGAAGCTTTCTTT. Translation gives CASSERTGKGRTEAFF.